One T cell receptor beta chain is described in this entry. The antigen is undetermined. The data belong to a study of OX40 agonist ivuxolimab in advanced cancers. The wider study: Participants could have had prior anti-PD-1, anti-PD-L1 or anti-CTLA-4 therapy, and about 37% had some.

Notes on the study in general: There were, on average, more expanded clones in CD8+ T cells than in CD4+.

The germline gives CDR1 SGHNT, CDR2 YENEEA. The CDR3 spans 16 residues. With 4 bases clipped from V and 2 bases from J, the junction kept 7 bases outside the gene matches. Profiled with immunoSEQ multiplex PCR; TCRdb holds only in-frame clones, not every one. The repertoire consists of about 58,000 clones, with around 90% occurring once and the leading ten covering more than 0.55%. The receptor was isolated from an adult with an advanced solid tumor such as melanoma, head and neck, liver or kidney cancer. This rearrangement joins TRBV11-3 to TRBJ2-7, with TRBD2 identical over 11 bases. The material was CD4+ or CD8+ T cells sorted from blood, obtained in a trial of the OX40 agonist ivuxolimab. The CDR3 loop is CASSSGTSGFPYEQYF. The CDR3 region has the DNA TGTGCCAGCAGCTCTGGGACTAGCGGATTCCCCTACGAGCAGTACTTC.